This T cell receptor (beta chain) was obtained from a study of cytomegalovirus exposure and HLA in healthy donors. Study-wide context: Unique TCR beta sequences numbering approximately 120 million came from about 180 million T cells in an earlier analysis.

This PCR relied on a set of 60 Vbeta primers and 13 Jbeta primers. Produced via immunoSEQ multiplex PCR; TCRdb's table is partial and in-frame only. The listing contains 30,000 to 35,000 clones. As regards this clone: Its target is not known.

V lost 9 bases and J lost 1, with 17 bases in between. Germline CDR1 and CDR2: LNHDA and SQIVND (reference sequence). The CDR3 has 15 amino acids. Study-wide results and limits: Relative to equally common others, HLA-associated TCR beta chains showed greater clonal expansion in a later analysis. Excluded: some indistinguishable V segments such as TRBV6-2 and TRBV6-3. Using the classifier, cytomegalovirus status was reportedly diagnosed with high specificity and sensitivity.

The chain is built from TRBV19 and TRBJ2-3; the D gene is possibly TRBD1 (6 bases). The sample consisted of PBMCs. The TCR comes from a woman aged 35 to 49 in good health and CMV-seropositive. The CDR3: CASRPGVGRTDTQYF. The CDR3 bases are TGTGCCAGCCGACCAGGGGTCGGTCGCACAGATACGCAGTATTTT.